Below are 18 T cell receptor beta chains sequenced from a single sample in a study of OX40 agonist ivuxolimab in advanced cancers. Method: immunoSEQ multiplex PCR; TCRdb's copy keeps in-frame clones and lacks some. The sample contains about 94,000 clones, approximately 93% of which appear only once. Here the sequenced sample was CD4+ or CD8+ T cells sorted from blood, taken in a trial of the OX40 agonist ivuxolimab. The receptors derive from an adult with an advanced solid tumor such as melanoma, head and neck, liver or kidney cancer.

The chain links TRBV5-1 to TRBJ1-3, with D perhaps matching TRBD1 (5 bases). This CDR3 comprises 16 residues. The germline V and J ends were trimmed by 5 bases and 2 bases, with 17 bases remaining between them. Germline CDR1 SGHRS, CDR2 YFSETQ. The CDR3 region is CASSRAGAAPGNTIYF. In DNA form, the CDR3 reads TGCGCCAGCAGTAGGGCCGGGGCGGCCCCTGGAAACACCATATATTTT.

The chain links TRBV5-1 to TRBJ2-1, with 7 bases that match TRBD1. Looked up from germline, CDR1 is SGHRS and CDR2 is YFSETQ. V was pared by 4 bases and J by 0 bases, with 7 bases of the junction left unmatched. CDR3 length: 16 residues. The CDR3 reads CASSKGQLSSYNEQFF. The CDR3 nucleotides read TGCGCCAGCAGCAAGGGACAGCTGAGCTCCTACAATGAGCAGTTCTTC.

A single count supports this clone. The rearrangement links TRBV7-2 to TRBJ2-7; D might be TRBD2 (5 bases). Per germline, CDR1 SGHTA and CDR2 FQGNSA. This CDR3 region has 14 residues. Trimming took off 2 bases at V and 2 bases at J, with 10 bases between the two ends. CDR3 nucleotides: TGTGCCAGCAGCTTATTACCCGGGGCCTACGAGCAGTACTTC. It codes for CASSLLPGAYEQYF. Combining the CDR3 with reference TRBV7-2 and TRBJ2-7 gives the whole variable domain GAGVSQSPSNKVTEKGKDVELRCDPISGHTALYWYRQSLGQGLEFLIYFQGNSAPDKSGLPSDRFSAERTGGSVSTLTIQRTQQEDSAVYLCASSLLPGAYEQYFGPGTRLTVT.

This clone appeared a few times. The chain has TRBV29-1 and TRBJ1-5; D is undetermined. Trimming pared 4 bases from V and 0 bases from J, leaving 13 bases between. In germline, CDR1 is SQVTM, CDR2 ANQGSEA. The CDR3 totals 15 residues. CDR3 protein: CSVVRAGVSNQPQHF. Here the CDR3 DNA reads TGCAGCGTTGTAAGGGCCGGCGTTAGCAATCAGCCCCAGCATTTT.

The chain combines TRBV28 with TRBJ1-2, with D possibly matching TRBD1 (6 bases). Trimming left V 5 bases short and J 5 bases short, with 12 bases between. Germline CDR1 reads MDHEN; CDR2 reads SYDVKM. This CDR3 comprises 13 residues. The CDR3 DNA follows: TGTGCCAGCAGTACCCAGGGGATTTATGGCTACACCTTC. As protein: CASSTQGIYGYTF.

The rearrangement links TRBV25-1 to TRBJ2-7; D is perhaps TRBD1 or TRBD2 (7 bases each). V was clipped by 4 bases and J by 4 bases, with 14 bases between them. Germline CDR1 reads MGHDK; CDR2 reads SYGVNS. CDR3 length equals 14 residues. CDR3 loop: CASSVQGGPYEQYF. CDR3 nucleotide sequence: TGTGCCAGCAGTGTCCAGGGGGGGCCTTACGAGCAGTACTTC.

V gene TRBV13 combines with J gene TRBJ2-1; D gene uncertain. Germline CDR1 and CDR2: PRHDT and FYEKMQ (reference sequence). V dropped 6 bases and J dropped 10 bases, with 10 bases sitting between them. The CDR3 consists of 11 residues. The CDR3 loop is CASSRTLEQFF. In nucleotides, the CDR3 is TGTGCCAGCAGTCGGACGTTAGAGCAGTTCTTC.

The chain carries TRBV28 and TRBJ2-7, with 8 nucleotides matching TRBD2. The CDR3 has 15 amino acids. Germline values: CDR1 MDHEN, CDR2 SYDVKM. J lost 2 bases, V lost 2 bases, and 5 bases had no gene match. CDR3 coding DNA: TGTGCCAGCAGTTTAAACGGGAGGGCCCCCTACGAGCAGTACTTC. The encoded protein is CASSLNGRAPYEQYF.

The genes are TRBV5-1 and TRBJ2-5; D unresolved. Germline-derived CDR1 and CDR2 are SGHRS and YFSETQ. This CDR3 has 14 residues. Trimming stripped 6 bases from V and 5 bases from J, with 17 bases between. The chain's CDR3 is CASKDLLGVETQYF. In DNA form, the CDR3 reads TGCGCCAGCAAAGACCTCCTTGGAGTCGAGACCCAGTACTTC.

This chain connects TRBV6-1 to TRBJ2-1; D may match TRBD1 or TRBD2 (6 bases each). Trimming cost V 4 bases and J 4 bases, with 11 bases left between them. The CDR3 has 14 residues. Germline CDR1 MNHNS, CDR2 SASEGT. CDR3 nucleotides: TGTGCCAGCAGTGTGGGGGGCCCTTACAATGAGCAGTTCTTC. Translation gives CASSVGGPYNEQFF.

The chain couples TRBV11-1 to TRBJ2-1; a weak D match, TRBD1 (5 bases). Germline V lookup: CDR1 SGHAT, CDR2 FQDESV (reference sequence). Deletions cut 4 bases from V and 6 bases from J, with 16 bases between. The CDR3 totals 15 residues. The CDR3 nucleotides are TGTGCCAGCAGCTCTAGTATCTGGGGCCTCAATGAGCAGTTCTTC. It is translated as CASSSSIWGLNEQFF.

The CDR3 bases are TGTGCCAGCAGTTACTTGGCTTTCAGTCCCATATATTTT. Amino acids: CASSYLAFSPIYF. The chain employs TRBV6-5 and TRBJ1-3, with D unclear. The CDR3 loop spans 13 amino acids. Trimming took off 1 base at V and 11 bases at J, with 12 bases between the two ends. Germline V lookup: CDR1 MNHEY, CDR2 SVGAGI.

The chain is built from TRBV4-1 and TRBJ2-5; possibly TRBD2 for D (7 bases). CDR1 MGHRA and CDR2 YSYEKL come from the germline V gene. The CDR3 extends over 16 amino acids. The V gene lost 0 bases and the J gene lost 1 base, with 12 bases spanning the gap. CDR3 sequence reads: CASSQDGGGFQETQYF. CDR3 DNA: TGCGCCAGCAGCCAAGATGGCGGGGGCTTCCAAGAGACCCAGTACTTC.

This chain connects TRBV6-6 to TRBJ2-3, with D hard to call. CDR1 is MNHNY and CDR2 is SVGAGI in the germline V gene (reference sequence). Trimming removed 6 bases at V and 0 bases at J, with 10 bases between. The CDR3 is 14 residues long. The CDR3 DNA is TGTGCCAGCAGCCGTATATCTAGCACAGATACGCAGTATTTT. Translated: CASSRISSTDTQYF.

This clone was counted a single time. The chain uses TRBV29-1 and TRBJ2-5; 7 nucleotides agree with TRBD1. Germline trimming cut 6 bases from V and 1 base from J; bases unmatched to any gene: 2. Per germline, CDR1 SQVTM and CDR2 ANQGSEA. The CDR3 extends over 12 amino acids. CDR3 in amino acids: CSVGQFQETQYF. CDR3 sequence (DNA): TGCAGCGTGGGACAGTTCCAAGAGACCCAGTACTTC.

Only one count was recorded for this clone. The J gene is TRBJ1-2, the V gene TRBV4-1; possible D gene TRBD1, 5 bases. The germline gives CDR1 MGHRA, CDR2 YSYEKL. CDR3 size: 13 residues. V gave up 2 bases and J gave up 8 bases, with 12 bases separating them. CDR3 region: CASSQQRDGGYTF. CDR3 sequence (DNA): TGCGCCAGCAGCCAACAAAGGGACGGGGGCTACACCTTC.

J is TRBJ1-1 and V is TRBV18; no clear D. Germline V lookup: CDR1 KGHSH, CDR2 LQKENI. This CDR3 comprises 14 residues. Trimming shortened V by 2 bases and J by 5 bases, and 12 bases separated the two germline ends. This CDR3 is CASSPTGERTEAFF. In nucleotides, the CDR3 is TGTGCCAGCTCACCAACCGGGGAAAGGACTGAAGCTTTCTTT. Supplemented by reference TRBV18 and TRBJ1-1, the full variable domain reads NAGVMQNPRHLVRRRGQEARLRCSPMKGHSHVYWYRQLPEEGLKFMVYLQKENIIDESGMPKERFSAEFPKEGPSILRIQQVVRGDSAAYFCASSPTGERTEAFFGQGTRLTVV.

This clone was detected a few times. CDR3 region: CASSTGWPGGTEAFF. The CDR3 DNA is TGTGCCAGCAGCACAGGGTGGCCGGGGGGCACTGAAGCTTTCTTT. The chain joins TRBV28 to TRBJ1-1, with D perhaps matching TRBD1 (6 bases). This CDR3 region has 15 residues. Trimming cost V 6 bases and J 4 bases, with 18 bases left between them. CDR1 is MDHEN, CDR2 SYDVKM, per germline.